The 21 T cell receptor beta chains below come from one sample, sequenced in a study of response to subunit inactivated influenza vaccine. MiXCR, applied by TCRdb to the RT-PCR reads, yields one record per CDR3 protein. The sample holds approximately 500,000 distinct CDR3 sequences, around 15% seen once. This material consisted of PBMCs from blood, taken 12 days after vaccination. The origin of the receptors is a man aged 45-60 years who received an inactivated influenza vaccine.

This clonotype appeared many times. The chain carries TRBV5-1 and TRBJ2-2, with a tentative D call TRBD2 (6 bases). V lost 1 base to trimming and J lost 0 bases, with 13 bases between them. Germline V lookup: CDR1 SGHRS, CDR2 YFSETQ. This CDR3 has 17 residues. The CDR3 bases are TGCGCCAGCAGCTTGCTTAGCGGTTACGCGAACACCGGGGAGCTGTTTTTT. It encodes CASSLLSGYANTGELFF. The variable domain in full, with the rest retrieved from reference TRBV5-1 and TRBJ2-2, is KAGVTQTPRYLIKTRGQQVTLSCSPISGHRSVSWYQQTPGQGLQFLFEYFSETQRNKGNFPGRFSGRQFSNSRSEMNVSTLELGDSALYLCASSLLSGYANTGELFFGEGSRLTVL.

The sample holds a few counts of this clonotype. The CDR3: CASSVRADRVSGELFF. The CDR3 DNA reads TGCGCCAGCAGCGTCCGGGCCGACAGGGTATCCGGGGAGCTGTTTTTT. The chain joins TRBV5-1 to TRBJ2-2; the match to TRBD1 covers 7 bases. V shed 4 bases, J shed 6 bases, and the junction held 12 bases outside the gene matches. The CDR3 sequence is 16 residues long. Germline CDR1 is SGHRS and CDR2 is YFSETQ. Full variable domain (remainder filled in from reference TRBV5-1 and TRBJ2-2): KAGVTQTPRYLIKTRGQQVTLSCSPISGHRSVSWYQQTPGQGLQFLFEYFSETQRNKGNFPGRFSGRQFSNSRSEMNVSTLELGDSALYLCASSVRADRVSGELFFGEGSRLTVL.

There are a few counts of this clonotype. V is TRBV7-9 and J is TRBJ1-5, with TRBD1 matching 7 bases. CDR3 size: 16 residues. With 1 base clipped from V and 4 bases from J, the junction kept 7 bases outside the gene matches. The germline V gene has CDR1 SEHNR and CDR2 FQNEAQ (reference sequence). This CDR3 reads CASSLVLGTANQPQHF. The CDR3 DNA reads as TGTGCCAGCAGCTTAGTCCTAGGGACAGCTAATCAGCCCCAGCATTTT.

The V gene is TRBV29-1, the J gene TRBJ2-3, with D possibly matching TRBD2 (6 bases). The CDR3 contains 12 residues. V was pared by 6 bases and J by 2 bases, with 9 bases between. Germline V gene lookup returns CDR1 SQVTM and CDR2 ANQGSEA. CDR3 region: CSVRDFTDTQYF. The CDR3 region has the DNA TGCAGCGTCCGGGACTTCACAGATACGCAGTATTTT.

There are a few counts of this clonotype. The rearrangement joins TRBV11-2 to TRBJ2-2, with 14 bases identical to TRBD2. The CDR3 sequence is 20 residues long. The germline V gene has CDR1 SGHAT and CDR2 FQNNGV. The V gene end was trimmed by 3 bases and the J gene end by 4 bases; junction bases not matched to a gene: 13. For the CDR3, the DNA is TGTGCCAGCAGCTTCCGCATCTCCCGACTAGCGGGAGGGCCCACCGGGGAGCTGTTTTTT. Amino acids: CASSFRISRLAGGPTGELFF.

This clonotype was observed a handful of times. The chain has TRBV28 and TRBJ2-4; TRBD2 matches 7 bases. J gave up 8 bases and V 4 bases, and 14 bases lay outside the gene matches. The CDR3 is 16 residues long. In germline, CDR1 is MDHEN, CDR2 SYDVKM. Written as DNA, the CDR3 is TGTGCCAGCAGTTCGGTTAAGGGCGAGCGGGGTTACATTCAGTACTTC. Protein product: CASSSVKGERGYIQYF.

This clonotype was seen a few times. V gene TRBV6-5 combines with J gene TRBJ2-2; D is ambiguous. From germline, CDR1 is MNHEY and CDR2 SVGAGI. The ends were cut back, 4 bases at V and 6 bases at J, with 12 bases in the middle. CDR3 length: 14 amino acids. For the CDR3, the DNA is TGTGCCAGCAGTTCCGGACCGCGCCCCGGGGAGCTGTTTTTT. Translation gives CASSSGPRPGELFF.

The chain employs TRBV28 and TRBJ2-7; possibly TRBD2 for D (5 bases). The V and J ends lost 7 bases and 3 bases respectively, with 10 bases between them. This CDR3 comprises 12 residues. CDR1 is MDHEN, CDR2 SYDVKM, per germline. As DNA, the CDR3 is TGTGCCAGCACGGGAAGGAACTACGAGCAGTACTTC. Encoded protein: CASTGRNYEQYF.

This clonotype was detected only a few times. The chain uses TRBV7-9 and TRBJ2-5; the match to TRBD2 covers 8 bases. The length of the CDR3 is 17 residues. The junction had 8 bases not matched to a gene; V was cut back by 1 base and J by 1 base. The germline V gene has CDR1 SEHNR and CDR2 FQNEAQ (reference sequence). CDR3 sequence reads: CASSLGSLAGIQETQYF. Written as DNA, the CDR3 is TGTGCCAGCAGCTTAGGATCCCTAGCGGGTATCCAAGAGACCCAGTACTTC.

The CDR3 bases are TGCAGTGCTAGATCATTGCGGGCCTCCGGACCTAACACTGAAGCTTTCTTT. Protein: CSARSLRASGPNTEAFF. The gene calls are TRBV20-1 and TRBJ1-1; no firm D call. CDR3 length: 17 residues. Trimming removed 2 bases from V and 2 bases from J, with 21 bases in between. Germline V gene lookup returns CDR1 DFQATT and CDR2 SNEGSKA (reference sequence).

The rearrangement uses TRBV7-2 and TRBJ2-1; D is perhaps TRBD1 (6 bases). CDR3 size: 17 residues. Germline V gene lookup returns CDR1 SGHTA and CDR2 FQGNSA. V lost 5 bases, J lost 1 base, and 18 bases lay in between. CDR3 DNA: TGTGCCAGCAGCCCCTTTCGGGACACACGATCCTACAATGAGCAGTTCTTC. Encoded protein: CASSPFRDTRSYNEQFF. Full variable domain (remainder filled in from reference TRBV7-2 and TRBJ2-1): GAGVSQSPSNKVTEKGKDVELRCDPISGHTALYWYRQSLGQGLEFLIYFQGNSAPDKSGLPSDRFSAERTGGSVSTLTIQRTQQEDSAVYLCASSPFRDTRSYNEQFFGPGTRLTVL.

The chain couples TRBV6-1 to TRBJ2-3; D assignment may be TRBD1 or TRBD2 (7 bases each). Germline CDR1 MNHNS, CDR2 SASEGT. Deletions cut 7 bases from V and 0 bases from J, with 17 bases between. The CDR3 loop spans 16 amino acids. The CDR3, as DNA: TGTGCCAGCACCCAGGGGGGGCTACACAGCACAGATACGCAGTATTTT. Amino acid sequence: CASTQGGLHSTDTQYF.

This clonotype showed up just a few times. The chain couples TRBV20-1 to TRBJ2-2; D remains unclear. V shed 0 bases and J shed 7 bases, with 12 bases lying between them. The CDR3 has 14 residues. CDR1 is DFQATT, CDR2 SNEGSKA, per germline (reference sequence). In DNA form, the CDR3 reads TGCAGTGCTAGAGATTTCAGGATTAACGGGGAGCTGTTTTTT. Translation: CSARDFRINGELFF.

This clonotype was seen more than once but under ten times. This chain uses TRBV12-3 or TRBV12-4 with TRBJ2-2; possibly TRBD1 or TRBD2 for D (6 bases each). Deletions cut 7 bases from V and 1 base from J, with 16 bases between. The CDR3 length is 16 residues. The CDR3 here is CASILGGTLNTGELFF. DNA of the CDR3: TGTGCCAGCATCTTAGGGGGGACACTGAACACCGGGGAGCTGTTTTTT.

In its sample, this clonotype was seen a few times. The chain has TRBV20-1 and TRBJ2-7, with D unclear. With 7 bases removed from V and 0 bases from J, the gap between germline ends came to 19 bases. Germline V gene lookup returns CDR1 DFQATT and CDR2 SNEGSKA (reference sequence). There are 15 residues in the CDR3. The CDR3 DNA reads TGCAGTGGCCATTCGATTTCGGATAGCTCCTACGAGCAGTACTTC. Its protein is CSGHSISDSSYEQYF.

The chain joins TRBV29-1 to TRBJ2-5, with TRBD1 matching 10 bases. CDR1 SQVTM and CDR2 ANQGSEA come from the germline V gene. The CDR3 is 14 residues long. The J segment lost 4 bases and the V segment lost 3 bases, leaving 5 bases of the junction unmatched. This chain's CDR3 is CSVDLRTGGETQYF. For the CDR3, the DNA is TGCAGCGTTGATCTCAGGACAGGGGGAGAGACCCAGTACTTC.

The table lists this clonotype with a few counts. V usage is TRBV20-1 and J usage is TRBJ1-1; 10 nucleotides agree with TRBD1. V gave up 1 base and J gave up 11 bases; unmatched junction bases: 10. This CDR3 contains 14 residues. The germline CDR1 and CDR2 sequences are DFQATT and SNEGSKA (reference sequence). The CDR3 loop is CSARGGQGGRGAFF. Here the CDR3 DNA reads TGCAGTGCTAGAGGTGGACAGGGGGGCCGCGGGGCTTTCTTT.

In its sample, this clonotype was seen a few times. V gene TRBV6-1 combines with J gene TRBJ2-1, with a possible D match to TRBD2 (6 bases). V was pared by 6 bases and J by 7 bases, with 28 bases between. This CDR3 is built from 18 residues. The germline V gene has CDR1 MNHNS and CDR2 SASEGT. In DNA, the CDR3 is TGTGCCAGCAGCCCCCTCCGCCCGACTAGTAAGGTATATAATGAGCAGTTCTTC. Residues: CASSPLRPTSKVYNEQFF.

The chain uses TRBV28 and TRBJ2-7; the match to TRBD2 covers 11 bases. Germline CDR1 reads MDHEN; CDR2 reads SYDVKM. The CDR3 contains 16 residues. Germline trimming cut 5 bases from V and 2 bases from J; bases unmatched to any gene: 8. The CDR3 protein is CASSAHSGGVPYEQYF. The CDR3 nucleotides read TGTGCCAGCAGTGCCCATAGCGGGGGGGTTCCCTACGAGCAGTACTTC.

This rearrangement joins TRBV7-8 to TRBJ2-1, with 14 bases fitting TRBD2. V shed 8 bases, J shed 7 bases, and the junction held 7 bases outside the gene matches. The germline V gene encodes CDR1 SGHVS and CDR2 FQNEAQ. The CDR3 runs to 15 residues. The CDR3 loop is CASLSTSGGVNEQFF. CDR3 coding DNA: TGTGCCAGCCTCTCGACTAGCGGGGGGGTAAATGAGCAGTTCTTC.

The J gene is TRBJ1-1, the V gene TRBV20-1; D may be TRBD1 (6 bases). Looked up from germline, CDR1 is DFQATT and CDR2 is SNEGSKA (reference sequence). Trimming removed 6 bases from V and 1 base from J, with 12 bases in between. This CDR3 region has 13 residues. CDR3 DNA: TGCAGTGCCCTTTCGACAGGGAACACTGAAGCTTTCTTT. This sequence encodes CSALSTGNTEAFF.